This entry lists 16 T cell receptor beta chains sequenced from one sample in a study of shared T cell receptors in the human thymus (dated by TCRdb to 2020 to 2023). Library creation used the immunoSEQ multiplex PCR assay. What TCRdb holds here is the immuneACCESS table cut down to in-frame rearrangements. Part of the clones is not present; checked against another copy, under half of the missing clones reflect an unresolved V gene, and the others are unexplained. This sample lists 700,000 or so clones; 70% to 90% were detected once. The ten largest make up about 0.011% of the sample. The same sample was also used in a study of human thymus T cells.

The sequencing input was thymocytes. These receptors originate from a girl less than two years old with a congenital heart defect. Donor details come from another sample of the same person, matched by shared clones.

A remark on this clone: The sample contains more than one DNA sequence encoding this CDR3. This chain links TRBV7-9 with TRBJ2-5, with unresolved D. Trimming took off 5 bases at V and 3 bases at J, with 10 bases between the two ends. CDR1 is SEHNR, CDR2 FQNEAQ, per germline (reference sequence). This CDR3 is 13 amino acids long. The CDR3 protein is CASSPGRKETQYF. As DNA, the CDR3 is TGTGCCAGCAGCCCCGGCAGGAAAGAGACCCAGTACTTC.

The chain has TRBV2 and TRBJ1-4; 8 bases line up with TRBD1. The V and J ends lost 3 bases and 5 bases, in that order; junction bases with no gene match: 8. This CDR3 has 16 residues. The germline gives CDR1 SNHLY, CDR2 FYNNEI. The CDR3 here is CASSETGTGINEKLFF. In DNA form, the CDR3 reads TGTGCCAGCAGTGAGACCGGGACAGGAATCAATGAAAAACTGTTTTTT.

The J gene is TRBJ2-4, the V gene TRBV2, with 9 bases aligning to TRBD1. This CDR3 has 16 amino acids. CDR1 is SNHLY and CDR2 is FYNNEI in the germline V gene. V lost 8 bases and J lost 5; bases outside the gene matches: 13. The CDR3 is CASFFGTGLLENIQYF. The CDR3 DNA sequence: TGTGCCAGCTTTTTTGGGACAGGGTTGTTGGAAAACATTCAGTACTTC.

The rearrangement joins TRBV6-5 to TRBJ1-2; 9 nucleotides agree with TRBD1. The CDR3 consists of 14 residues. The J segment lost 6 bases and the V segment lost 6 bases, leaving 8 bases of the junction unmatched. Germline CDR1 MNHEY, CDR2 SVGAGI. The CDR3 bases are TGTGCCAGCAGCTCCCTGGACAGGGGCCATGGCTACACCTTC. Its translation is CASSSLDRGHGYTF.

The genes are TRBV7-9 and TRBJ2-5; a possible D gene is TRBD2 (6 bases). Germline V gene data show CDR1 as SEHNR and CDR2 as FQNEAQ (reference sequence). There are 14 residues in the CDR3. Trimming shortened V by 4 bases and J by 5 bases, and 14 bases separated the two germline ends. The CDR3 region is CASSYDLASETQYF. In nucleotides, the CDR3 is TGTGCCAGCAGCTACGATCTAGCGAGCGAGACCCAGTACTTC.

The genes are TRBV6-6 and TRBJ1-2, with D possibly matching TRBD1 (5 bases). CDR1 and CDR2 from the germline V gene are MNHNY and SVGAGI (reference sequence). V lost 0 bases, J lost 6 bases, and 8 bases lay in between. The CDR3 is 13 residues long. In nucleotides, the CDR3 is TGTGCCAGCAGTTACTCCGGAGGGGATGGCTACACCTTC. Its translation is CASSYSGGDGYTF.

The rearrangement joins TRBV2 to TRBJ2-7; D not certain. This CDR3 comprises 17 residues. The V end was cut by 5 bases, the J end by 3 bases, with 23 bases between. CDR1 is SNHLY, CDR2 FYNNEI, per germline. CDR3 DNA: TGTGCCAGCAGTCCCCCTGGGCCTCCGAACGTTGGCTACGAGCAGTACTTC. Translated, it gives CASSPPGPPNVGYEQYF.

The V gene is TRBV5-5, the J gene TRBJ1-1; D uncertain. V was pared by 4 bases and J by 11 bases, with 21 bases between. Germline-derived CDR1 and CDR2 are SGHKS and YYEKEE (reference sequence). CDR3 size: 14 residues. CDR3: CASSNPREPRWAFF. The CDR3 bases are TGTGCCAGCAGCAATCCGAGGGAGCCCCGGTGGGCTTTCTTT.

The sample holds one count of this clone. The CDR3 reads CASSLGLLTNSPLHF. CDR3 DNA: TGTGCCAGCAGCTTAGGTTTACTAACCAATTCACCCCTCCACTTT. The chain employs TRBV7-2 and TRBJ1-6; D call uncertain. This CDR3 has 15 amino acids. Trimming stripped 1 base from V and 7 bases from J, with 11 bases between. Germline lookup yields CDR1 SGHTA and CDR2 FQGNSA.

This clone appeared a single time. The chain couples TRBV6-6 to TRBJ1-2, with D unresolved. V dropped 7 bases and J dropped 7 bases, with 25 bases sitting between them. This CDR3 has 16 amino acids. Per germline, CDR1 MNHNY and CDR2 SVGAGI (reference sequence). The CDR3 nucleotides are TGTGCCAGCAAGAGGTATGGCCCATCTATGCTAGTTGGCTACACCTTC. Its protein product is CASKRYGPSMLVGYTF.

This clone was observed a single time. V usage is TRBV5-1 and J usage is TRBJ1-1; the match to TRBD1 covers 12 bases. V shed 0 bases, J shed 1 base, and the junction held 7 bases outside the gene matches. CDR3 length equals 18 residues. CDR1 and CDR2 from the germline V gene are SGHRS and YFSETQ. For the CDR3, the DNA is TGCGCCAGCAGCTTGGCCGGGACAGGGGGCGCCCAGAACACTGAAGCTTTCTTT. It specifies CASSLAGTGGAQNTEAFF.

CDR3 sequence (DNA): TGTGCCAGCAGCTTGTACAGGGGGCCTGGAAACACCATATATTTT. It specifies CASSLYRGPGNTIYF. The gene calls are TRBV5-5 and TRBJ1-3; 9 nucleotides match TRBD1. CDR3 size: 15 residues. With 1 base clipped from V and 2 bases from J, the junction kept 1 base outside the gene matches. Germline CDR1 reads SGHKS; CDR2 reads YYEKEE (reference sequence).

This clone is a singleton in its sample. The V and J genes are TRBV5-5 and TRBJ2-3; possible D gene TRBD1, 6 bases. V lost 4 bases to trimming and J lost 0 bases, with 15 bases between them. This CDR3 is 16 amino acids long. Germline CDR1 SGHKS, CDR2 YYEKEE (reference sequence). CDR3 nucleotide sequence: TGTGCCAGCAGCCCTCGACAGGAGGTTAGCACAGATACGCAGTATTTT. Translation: CASSPRQEVSTDTQYF. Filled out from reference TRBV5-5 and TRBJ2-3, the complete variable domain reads DAGVTQSPTHLIKTRGQQVTLRCSPISGHKSVSWYQQVLGQGPQFIFQYYEKEERGRGNFPDRFSARQFPNYSSELNVNALLLGDSALYLCASSPRQEVSTDTQYFGPGTRLTVL.

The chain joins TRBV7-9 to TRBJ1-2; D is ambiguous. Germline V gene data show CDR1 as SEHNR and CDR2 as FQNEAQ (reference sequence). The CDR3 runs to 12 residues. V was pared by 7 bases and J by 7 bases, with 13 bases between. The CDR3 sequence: CASMPNTGGYTF. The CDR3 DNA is TGTGCCAGCATGCCAAATACCGGTGGCTACACCTTC.

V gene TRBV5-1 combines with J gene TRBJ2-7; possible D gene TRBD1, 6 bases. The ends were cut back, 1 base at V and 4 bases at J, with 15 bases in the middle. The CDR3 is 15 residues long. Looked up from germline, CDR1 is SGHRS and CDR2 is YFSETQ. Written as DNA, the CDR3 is TGCGCCAGCAGCTTGACATTTGGGCAGGGGTACGAGCAGTACTTC. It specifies CASSLTFGQGYEQYF.

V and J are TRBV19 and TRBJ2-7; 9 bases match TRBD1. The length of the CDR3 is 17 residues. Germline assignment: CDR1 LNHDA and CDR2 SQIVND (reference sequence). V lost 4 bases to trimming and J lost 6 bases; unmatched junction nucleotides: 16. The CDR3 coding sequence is TGTGCCAGTAGTACCAACCTCCCGGGACAGGGTAAAGGCGAGCAGTACTTC. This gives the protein CASSTNLPGQGKGEQYF.